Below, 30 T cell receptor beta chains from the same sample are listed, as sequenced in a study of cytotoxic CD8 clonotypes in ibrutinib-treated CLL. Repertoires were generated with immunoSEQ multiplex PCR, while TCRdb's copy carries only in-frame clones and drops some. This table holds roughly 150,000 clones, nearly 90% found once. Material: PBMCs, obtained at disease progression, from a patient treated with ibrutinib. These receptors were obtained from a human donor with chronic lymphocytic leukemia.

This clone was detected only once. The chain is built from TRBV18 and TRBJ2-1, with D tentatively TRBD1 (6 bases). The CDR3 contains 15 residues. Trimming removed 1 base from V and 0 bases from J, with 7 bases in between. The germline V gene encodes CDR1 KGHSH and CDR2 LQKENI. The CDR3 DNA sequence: TGTGCCAGCTCACCACGCAGGGGCTCCTACAATGAGCAGTTCTTC. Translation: CASSPRRGSYNEQFF.

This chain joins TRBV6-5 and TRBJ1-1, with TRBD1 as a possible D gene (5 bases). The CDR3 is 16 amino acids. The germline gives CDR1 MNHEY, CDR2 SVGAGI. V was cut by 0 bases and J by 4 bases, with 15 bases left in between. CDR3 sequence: CASSYSIALRGTEAFF. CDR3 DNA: TGTGCCAGCAGTTACTCGATAGCTCTTAGGGGCACTGAAGCTTTCTTT.

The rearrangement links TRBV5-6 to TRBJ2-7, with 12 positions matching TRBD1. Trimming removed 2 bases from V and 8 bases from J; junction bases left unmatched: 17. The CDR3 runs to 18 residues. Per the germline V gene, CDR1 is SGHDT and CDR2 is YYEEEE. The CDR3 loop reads CASSLRDRGRLRPLQQYF. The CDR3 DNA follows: TGTGCCAGCAGCTTAAGGGACAGGGGGCGCCTAAGACCGCTTCAGCAGTACTTC.

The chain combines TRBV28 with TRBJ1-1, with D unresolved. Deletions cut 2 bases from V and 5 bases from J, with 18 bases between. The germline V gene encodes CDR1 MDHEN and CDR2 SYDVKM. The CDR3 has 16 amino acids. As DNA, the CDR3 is TGTGCCAGCAGTTTAGAAGGCTCGGTGACGTGGACTGAAGCTTTCTTT. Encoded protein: CASSLEGSVTWTEAFF. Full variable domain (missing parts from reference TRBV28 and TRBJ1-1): DVKVTQSSRYLVKRTGEKVFLECVQDMDHENMFWYRQDPGLGLRLIYFSYDVKMKEKGDIPEGYSVSREKKERFSLILESASTNQTSMYLCASSLEGSVTWTEAFFGQGTRLTVV.

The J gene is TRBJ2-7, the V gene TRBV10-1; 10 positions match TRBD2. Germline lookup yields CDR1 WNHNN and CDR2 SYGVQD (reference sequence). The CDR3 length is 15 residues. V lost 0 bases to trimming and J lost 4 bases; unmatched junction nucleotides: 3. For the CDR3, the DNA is TGCGCCAGCAGTGAGTCAGTACTAGCGGGATACGAGCAGTACTTC. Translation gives CASSESVLAGYEQYF.

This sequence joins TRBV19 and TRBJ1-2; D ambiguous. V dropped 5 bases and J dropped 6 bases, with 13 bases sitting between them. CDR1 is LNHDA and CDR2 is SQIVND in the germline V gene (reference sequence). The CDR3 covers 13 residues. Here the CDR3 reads CASSPVNSHGYTF. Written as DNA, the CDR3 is TGTGCCAGTAGTCCCGTCAACTCCCATGGCTACACCTTC.

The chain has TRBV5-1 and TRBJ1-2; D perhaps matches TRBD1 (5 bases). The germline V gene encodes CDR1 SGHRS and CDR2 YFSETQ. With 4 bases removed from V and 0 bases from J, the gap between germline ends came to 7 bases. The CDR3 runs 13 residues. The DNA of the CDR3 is TGCGCCAGCAGCCAGGGTTCTAACTATGGCTACACCTTC. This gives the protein CASSQGSNYGYTF.

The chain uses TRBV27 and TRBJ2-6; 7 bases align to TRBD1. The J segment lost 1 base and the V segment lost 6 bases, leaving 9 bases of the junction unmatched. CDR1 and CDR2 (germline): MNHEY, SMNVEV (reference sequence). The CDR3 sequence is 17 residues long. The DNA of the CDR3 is TGTGCCAGCAGCACCGGGACAGACCTATCTGGGGCCAACGTCCTGACTTTC. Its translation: CASSTGTDLSGANVLTF.

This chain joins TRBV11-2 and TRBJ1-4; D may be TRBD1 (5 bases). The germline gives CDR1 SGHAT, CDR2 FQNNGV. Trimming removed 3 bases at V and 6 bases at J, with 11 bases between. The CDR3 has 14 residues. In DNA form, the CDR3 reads TGTGCCAGCAGCTTGTCCAGGGTCGATGAAAAACTGTTTTTT. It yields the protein CASSLSRVDEKLFF. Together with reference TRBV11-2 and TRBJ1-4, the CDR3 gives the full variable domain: EAGVAQSPRYKIIEKRQSVAFWCNPISGHATLYWYQQILGQGPKLLIQFQNNGVVDDSQLPKDRFSAERLKGVDSTLKIQPAKLEDSAVYLCASSLSRVDEKLFFGSGTQLSVL.

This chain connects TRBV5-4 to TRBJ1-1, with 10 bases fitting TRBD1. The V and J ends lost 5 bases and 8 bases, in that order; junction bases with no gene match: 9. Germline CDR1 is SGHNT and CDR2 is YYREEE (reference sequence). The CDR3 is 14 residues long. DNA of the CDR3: TGTGCCAGCAGGGGGAGACAGGGGGCGGGAGAAGCTTTCTTT. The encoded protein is CASRGRQGAGEAFF. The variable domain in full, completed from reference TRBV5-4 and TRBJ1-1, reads ETGVTQSPTHLIKTRGQQVTLRCSSQSGHNTVSWYQQALGQGPQFIFQYYREEENGRGNFPPRFSGLQFPNYSSELNVNALELDDSALYLCASRGRQGAGEAFFGQGTRLTVV.

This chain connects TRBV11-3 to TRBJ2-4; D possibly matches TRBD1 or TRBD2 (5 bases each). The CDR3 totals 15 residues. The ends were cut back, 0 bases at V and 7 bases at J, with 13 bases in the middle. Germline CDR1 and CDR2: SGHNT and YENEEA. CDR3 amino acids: CASSLDSSRENIQYF. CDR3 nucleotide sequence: TGTGCCAGCAGCTTAGATTCATCCAGGGAGAACATTCAGTACTTC.

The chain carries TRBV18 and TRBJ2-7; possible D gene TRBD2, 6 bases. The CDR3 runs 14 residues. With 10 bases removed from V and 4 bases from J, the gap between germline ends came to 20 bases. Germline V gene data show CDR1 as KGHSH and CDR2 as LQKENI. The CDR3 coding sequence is TGTGCCACTACGCCTTCGACTAGTTCATACGAGCAGTACTTC. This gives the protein CATTPSTSSYEQYF.

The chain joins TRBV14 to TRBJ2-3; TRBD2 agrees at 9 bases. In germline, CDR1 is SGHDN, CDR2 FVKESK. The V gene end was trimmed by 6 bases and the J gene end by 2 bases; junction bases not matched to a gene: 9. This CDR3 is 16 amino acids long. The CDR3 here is CASSLRLAGFTDTQYF. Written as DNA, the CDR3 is TGTGCCAGCAGTCTCCGGCTAGCGGGGTTCACAGATACGCAGTATTTT.

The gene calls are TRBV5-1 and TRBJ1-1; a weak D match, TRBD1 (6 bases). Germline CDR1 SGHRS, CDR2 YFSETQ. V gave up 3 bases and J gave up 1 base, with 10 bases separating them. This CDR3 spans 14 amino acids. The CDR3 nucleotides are TGCGCCAGCAGCTCCGGACAGCCGAACACTGAAGCTTTCTTT. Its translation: CASSSGQPNTEAFF.

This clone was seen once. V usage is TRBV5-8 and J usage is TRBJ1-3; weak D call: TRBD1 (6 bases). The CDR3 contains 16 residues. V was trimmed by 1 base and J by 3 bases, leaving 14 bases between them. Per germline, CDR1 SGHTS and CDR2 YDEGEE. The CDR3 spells CASSLLYRDGGNTIYF. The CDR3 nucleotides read TGTGCCAGCAGCTTGCTTTACAGGGATGGTGGAAACACCATATATTTT.

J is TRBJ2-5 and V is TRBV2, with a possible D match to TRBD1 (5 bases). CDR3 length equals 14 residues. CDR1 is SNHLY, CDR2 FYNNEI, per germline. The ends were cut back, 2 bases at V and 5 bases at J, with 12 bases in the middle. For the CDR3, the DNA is TGTGCCAGCAGTGAATTGCAGGGTCGGGAGACCCAGTACTTC. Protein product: CASSELQGRETQYF.

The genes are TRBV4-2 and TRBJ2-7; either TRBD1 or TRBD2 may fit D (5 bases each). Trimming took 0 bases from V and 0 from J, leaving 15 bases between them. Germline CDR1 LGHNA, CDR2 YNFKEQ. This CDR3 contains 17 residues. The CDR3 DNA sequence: TGTGCCAGCAGCCAAGACCTAGCCGGGACCCCCTCCTACGAGCAGTACTTC. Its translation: CASSQDLAGTPSYEQYF.

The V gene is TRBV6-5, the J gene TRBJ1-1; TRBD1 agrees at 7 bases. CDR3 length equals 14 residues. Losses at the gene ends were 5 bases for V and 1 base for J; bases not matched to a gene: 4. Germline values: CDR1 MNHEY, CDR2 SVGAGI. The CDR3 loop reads CASSRDSTNTEAFF. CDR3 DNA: TGTGCCAGCAGTCGGGACAGTACGAACACTGAAGCTTTCTTT.

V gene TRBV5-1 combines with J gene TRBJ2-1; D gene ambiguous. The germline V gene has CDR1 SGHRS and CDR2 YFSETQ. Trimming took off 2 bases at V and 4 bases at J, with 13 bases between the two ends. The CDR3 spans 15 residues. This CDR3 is CASSFSAVEYNEQFF. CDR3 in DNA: TGCGCCAGCAGCTTTTCCGCGGTAGAATACAATGAGCAGTTCTTC. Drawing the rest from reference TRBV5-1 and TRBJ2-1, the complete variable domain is KAGVTQTPRYLIKTRGQQVTLSCSPISGHRSVSWYQQTPGQGLQFLFEYFSETQRNKGNFPGRFSGRQFSNSRSEMNVSTLELGDSALYLCASSFSAVEYNEQFFGPGTRLTVL.

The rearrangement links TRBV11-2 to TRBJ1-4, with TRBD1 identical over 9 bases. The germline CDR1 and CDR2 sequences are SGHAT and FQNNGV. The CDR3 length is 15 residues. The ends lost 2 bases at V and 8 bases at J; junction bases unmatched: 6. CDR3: CASSLLRTGEEKLFF. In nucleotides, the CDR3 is TGTGCCAGCAGCTTACTCCGGACAGGGGAAGAAAAACTGTTTTTT. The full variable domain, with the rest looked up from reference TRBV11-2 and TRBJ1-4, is EAGVAQSPRYKIIEKRQSVAFWCNPISGHATLYWYQQILGQGPKLLIQFQNNGVVDDSQLPKDRFSAERLKGVDSTLKIQPAKLEDSAVYLCASSLLRTGEEKLFFGSGTQLSVL.

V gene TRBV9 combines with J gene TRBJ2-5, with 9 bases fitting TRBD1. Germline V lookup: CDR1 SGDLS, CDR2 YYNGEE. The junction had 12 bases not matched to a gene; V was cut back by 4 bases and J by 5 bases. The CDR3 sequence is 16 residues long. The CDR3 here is CASSKGTGGSGETQYF. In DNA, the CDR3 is TGTGCCAGCAGCAAGGGAACAGGGGGCTCTGGTGAGACCCAGTACTTC. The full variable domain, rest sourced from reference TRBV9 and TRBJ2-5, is DSGVTQTPKHLITATGQRVTLRCSPRSGDLSVYWYQQSLDQGLQFLIQYYNGEERAKGNILERFSAQQFPDLHSELNLSSLELGDSALYFCASSKGTGGSGETQYFGPGTRLLVL.

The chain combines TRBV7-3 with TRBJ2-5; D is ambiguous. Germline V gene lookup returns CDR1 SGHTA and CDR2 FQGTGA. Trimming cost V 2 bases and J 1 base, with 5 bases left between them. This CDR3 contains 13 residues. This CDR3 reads CASSLYVQETQYF. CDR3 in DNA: TGTGCCAGCAGCTTATACGTCCAAGAGACCCAGTACTTC. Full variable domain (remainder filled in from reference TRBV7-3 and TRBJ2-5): GAGVSQTPSNKVTEKGKYVELRCDPISGHTALYWYRQSLGQGPEFLIYFQGTGAADDSGLPNDRFFAVRPEGSVSTLKIQRTERGDSAVYLCASSLYVQETQYFGPGTRLLVL.

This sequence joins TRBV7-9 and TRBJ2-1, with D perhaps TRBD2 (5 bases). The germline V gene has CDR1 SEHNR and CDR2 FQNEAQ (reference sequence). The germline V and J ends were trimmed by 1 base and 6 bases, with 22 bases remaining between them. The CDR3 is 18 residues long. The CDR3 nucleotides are TGTGCCAGCAGCTTAGAGGACGGAGGATGGGGAAGAGGCAATGAGCAGTTCTTC. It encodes CASSLEDGGWGRGNEQFF.

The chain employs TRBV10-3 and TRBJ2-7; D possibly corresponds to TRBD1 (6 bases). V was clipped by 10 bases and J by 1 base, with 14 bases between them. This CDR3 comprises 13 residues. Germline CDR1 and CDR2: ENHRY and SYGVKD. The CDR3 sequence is CASARDISYEQYF. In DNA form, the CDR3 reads TGTGCCAGCGCCCGGGACATTTCCTACGAGCAGTACTTC.

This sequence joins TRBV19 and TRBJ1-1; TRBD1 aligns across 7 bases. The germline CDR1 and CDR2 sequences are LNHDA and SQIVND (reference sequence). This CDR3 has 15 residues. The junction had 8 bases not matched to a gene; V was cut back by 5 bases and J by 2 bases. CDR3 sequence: CASSGLGTANTEAFF. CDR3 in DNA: TGTGCCAGTAGTGGCCTAGGGACAGCAAACACTGAAGCTTTCTTT. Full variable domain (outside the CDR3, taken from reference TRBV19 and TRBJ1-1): DGGITQSPKYLFRKEGQNVTLSCEQNLNHDAMYWYRQDPGQGLRLIYYSQIVNDFQKGDIAEGYSVSREKKESFPLTVTSAQKNPTAFYLCASSGLGTANTEAFFGQGTRLTVV.

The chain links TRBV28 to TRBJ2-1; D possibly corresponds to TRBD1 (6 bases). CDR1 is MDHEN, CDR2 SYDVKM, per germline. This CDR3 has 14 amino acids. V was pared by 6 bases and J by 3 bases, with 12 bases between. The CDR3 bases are TGTGCCAGCAGAATATACAGGGACTACAATGAGCAGTTCTTC. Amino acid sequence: CASRIYRDYNEQFF.

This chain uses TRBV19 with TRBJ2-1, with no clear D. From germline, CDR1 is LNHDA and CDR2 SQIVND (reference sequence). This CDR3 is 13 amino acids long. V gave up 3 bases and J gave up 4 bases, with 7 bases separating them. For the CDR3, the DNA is TGTGCCAGTAGTATGTATCCATACAATGAGCAGTTCTTC. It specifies CASSMYPYNEQFF.

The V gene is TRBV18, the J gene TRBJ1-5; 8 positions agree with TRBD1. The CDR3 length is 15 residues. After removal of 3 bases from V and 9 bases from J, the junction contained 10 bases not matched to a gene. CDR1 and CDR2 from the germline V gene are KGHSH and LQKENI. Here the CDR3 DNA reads TGTGCCAGCTCACCTGGCCAGGGGGCTGAATTGCCCCAGCATTTT. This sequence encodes CASSPGQGAELPQHF.

Here the CDR3 DNA reads TGTGCCAGCAGCCGAACGGGGGGAGATAAAGAGACCCAGTACTTC. Protein product: CASSRTGGDKETQYF. The rearrangement uses TRBV5-4 and TRBJ2-5; 7 nucleotides agree with TRBD2. The ends lost 4 bases at V and 3 bases at J; junction bases unmatched: 9. Germline values: CDR1 SGHNT, CDR2 YYREEE (reference sequence). The CDR3 loop spans 15 amino acids. Looking up the rest from reference TRBV5-4 and TRBJ2-5 gives the full variable domain: ETGVTQSPTHLIKTRGQQVTLRCSSQSGHNTVSWYQQALGQGPQFIFQYYREEENGRGNFPPRFSGLQFPNYSSELNVNALELDDSALYLCASSRTGGDKETQYFGPGTRLLVL.

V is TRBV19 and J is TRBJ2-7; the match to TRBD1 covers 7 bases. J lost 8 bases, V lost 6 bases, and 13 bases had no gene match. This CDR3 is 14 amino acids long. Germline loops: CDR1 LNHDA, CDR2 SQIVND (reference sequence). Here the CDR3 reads CASSDRQGVSQQYF. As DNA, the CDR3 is TGTGCCAGTAGCGATAGACAGGGAGTGTCTCAGCAGTACTTC.